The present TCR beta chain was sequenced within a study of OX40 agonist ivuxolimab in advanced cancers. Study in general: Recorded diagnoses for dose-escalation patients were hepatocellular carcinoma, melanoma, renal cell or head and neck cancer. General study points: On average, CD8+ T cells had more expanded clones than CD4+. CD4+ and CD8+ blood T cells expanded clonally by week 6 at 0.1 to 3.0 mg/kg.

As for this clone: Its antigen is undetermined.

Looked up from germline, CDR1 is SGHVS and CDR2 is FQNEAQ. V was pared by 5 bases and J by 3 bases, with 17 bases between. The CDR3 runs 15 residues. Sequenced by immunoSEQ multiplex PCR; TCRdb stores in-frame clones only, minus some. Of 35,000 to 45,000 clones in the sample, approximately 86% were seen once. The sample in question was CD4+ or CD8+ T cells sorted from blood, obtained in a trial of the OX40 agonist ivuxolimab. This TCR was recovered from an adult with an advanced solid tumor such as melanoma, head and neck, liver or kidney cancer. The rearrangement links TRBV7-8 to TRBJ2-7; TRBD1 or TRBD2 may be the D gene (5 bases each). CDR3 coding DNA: TGTGCCAGCAGCGTCGCCGGGACCACGTACTACGAGCAGTACTTC. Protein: CASSVAGTTYYEQYF.